The 30 T cell receptor beta chains below come from one sample, sequenced in a study of response to subunit inactivated influenza vaccine. TCRdb re-analysed the RT-PCR reads in MiXCR, keeping a single row per CDR3 protein. Of around 470,000 distinct CDR3 sequences in the sample, approximately 7.7% were seen once. The sample consisted of PBMCs from blood, taken around 25 months after vaccination. The source of these receptors is a man between 45 and 75 years old who received an inactivated influenza vaccine.

The sample holds a few counts of this clonotype. The V and J genes are TRBV5-1 and TRBJ2-3; D is uncertain. Trimming shortened V by 1 base and J by 6 bases, and 18 bases separated the two germline ends. CDR1 is SGHRS and CDR2 is YFSETQ in the germline V gene. The CDR3 sequence is 16 residues long. CDR3 residues: CASSLFPGQVFDTQYF. Here the CDR3 DNA reads TGCGCCAGCAGCTTGTTTCCGGGCCAAGTCTTCGATACGCAGTATTTT.

This clonotype was counted between two and nine times. The gene calls are TRBV6-2 or TRBV6-3 and TRBJ2-5, with D possibly matching TRBD2 (6 bases). Deletions cut 5 bases from V and 7 bases from J, with 17 bases between. The CDR3 loop spans 14 amino acids. Germline CDR1 MNHEY, CDR2 SVGEGT. The CDR3 region is CASSPVSPGRTQYF. The CDR3 nucleotides read TGTGCCAGCAGTCCAGTGAGTCCCGGGAGGACCCAGTACTTC.

The chain couples TRBV12-3 or TRBV12-4 to TRBJ2-1; 8 bases fit TRBD1. The V and J ends lost 7 bases and 5 bases, in that order; junction bases with no gene match: 10. CDR3 length equals 15 residues. CDR3 protein: CASTDDRGWDNEQFF. The CDR3, as DNA: TGTGCCAGCACCGACGACAGGGGTTGGGACAATGAGCAGTTCTTC.

This clonotype has just a few counts. V is TRBV10-1 and J is TRBJ2-1; D is uncertain. V was shortened by 0 bases and J by 10 bases, with 10 bases between the two germline ends. The CDR3 is made up of 13 amino acids. Germline assignment: CDR1 WNHNN and CDR2 SYGVQD (reference sequence). The CDR3: CASSESYVGEQFF. CDR3 sequence (DNA): TGCGCCAGCAGTGAGTCGTATGTAGGAGAGCAGTTCTTC.

This chain connects TRBV4-3 to TRBJ2-1, with 7 bases fitting TRBD2. The germline CDR1 and CDR2 sequences are LGHNA and YSLEER. This CDR3 has 17 residues. V was clipped by 2 bases and J by 2 bases; unmatched bases: 9. The CDR3 coding sequence is TGCGCCAGCAGCCAATGTCACACCCGGGAGGCCTACAATGAGCAGTTCTTC. Amino acid sequence: CASSQCHTREAYNEQFF.

This chain uses TRBV30 with TRBJ1-2; possible D gene TRBD1, 6 bases. Looked up from germline, CDR1 is GTSNPN and CDR2 is SVGIG (reference sequence). The CDR3 totals 13 residues. V lost 3 bases, J lost 2 bases, and 10 bases lay in between. CDR3 amino acids: CAWSLTGNYGYTF. The CDR3 DNA reads as TGTGCCTGGAGCCTGACAGGAAACTATGGCTACACCTTC.

This chain uses TRBV6-9 with TRBJ1-1, with D hard to call. The germline V gene encodes CDR1 MNHGY and CDR2 SVAAGI. The CDR3 is made up of 15 amino acids. Trimming cost V 0 bases and J 0 bases, with 8 bases left between them. Here the CDR3 reads CASSYSNLMNTEAFF. CDR3 bases: TGTGCCAGCAGTTATTCTAATCTGATGAACACTGAAGCTTTCTTT.

The gene calls are TRBV7-2 and TRBJ2-3; 14 nucleotides match TRBD2. V trimming: 5 bases; J trimming: 6 bases; junction bases outside the gene matches: 7. Germline loops: CDR1 SGHTA, CDR2 FQGNSA. This CDR3 has 16 amino acids. The CDR3 spells CASSMTSGGADDTQYF. CDR3 DNA: TGTGCCAGCAGCATGACTAGCGGGGGGGCCGATGATACGCAGTATTTT.

The chain recombines TRBV19 with TRBJ2-1; TRBD1 or TRBD2 may be the D gene (5 bases each). The V end lost 7 bases, the J end lost 6 bases, and 16 bases lay between the germline ends. The CDR3 has 14 amino acids. In germline, CDR1 is LNHDA, CDR2 SQIVND (reference sequence). For the CDR3, the DNA is TGTGCCAGTAAGATGCTCAGGGCGGGCAATGAGCAGTTCTTC. The encoded protein is CASKMLRAGNEQFF. Together with reference TRBV19 and TRBJ2-1, the CDR3 gives the full variable domain: DGGITQSPKYLFRKEGQNVTLSCEQNLNHDAMYWYRQDPGQGLRLIYYSQIVNDFQKGDIAEGYSVSREKKESFPLTVTSAQKNPTAFYLCASKMLRAGNEQFFGPGTRLTVL.

This clonotype was observed a handful of times. This chain links TRBV12-3 or TRBV12-4 with TRBJ1-1; tentatively, D is TRBD1 (6 bases). V shed 3 bases and J shed 10 bases, with 12 bases lying between them. The CDR3 totals 12 residues. This chain's CDR3 is CASSFSTGAAFF. In DNA, the CDR3 is TGTGCCAGCAGTTTTTCGACAGGTGCAGCTTTCTTT.

The table lists this clonotype with a few counts. The chain combines TRBV29-1 with TRBJ2-5; D might be TRBD2 (5 bases). Germline V gene lookup returns CDR1 SQVTM and CDR2 ANQGSEA. V lost 6 bases and J 2 bases, leaving 16 bases between the germline ends. CDR3 length equals 14 residues. As DNA, the CDR3 is TGCAGCGTCCTTCTGGAGGAAAAACAAGAGACCCAGTACTTC. Its translation: CSVLLEEKQETQYF.

This clonotype was picked up many times. The gene calls are TRBV4-2 and TRBJ2-7; D gene unclear. Per germline, CDR1 LGHNA and CDR2 YNFKEQ. This CDR3 contains 16 residues. V was shortened by 1 base and J by 2 bases, with 15 bases between the two germline ends. This CDR3 reads CASSQAERSGTYEQYF. CDR3 DNA: TGTGCCAGCAGCCAAGCTGAAAGGTCTGGTACCTACGAGCAGTACTTC.

This clonotype was counted ten times or more. The chain combines TRBV5-6 with TRBJ2-5, with 8 bases lining up with TRBD2. The CDR3 is 14 amino acids. Trimming at V came to 4 bases and at J to 4 bases, leaving 6 bases not matched to a gene. CDR1 and CDR2 from the germline V gene are SGHDT and YYEEEE. CDR3 sequence: CASSTGTRGETQYF. The CDR3, as DNA: TGTGCCAGCAGCACCGGGACTAGAGGAGAGACCCAGTACTTC. The variable domain in full, completed from reference TRBV5-6 and TRBJ2-5, reads DAGVTQSPTHLIKTRGQQVTLRCSPKSGHDTVSWYQQALGQGPQFIFQYYEEEERQRGNFPDRFSGHQFPNYSSELNVNALLLGDSALYLCASSTGTRGETQYFGPGTRLLVL.

The V gene is TRBV6-2 or TRBV6-3, the J gene TRBJ2-1; D is ambiguous. With 5 bases removed from V and 7 bases from J, the gap between germline ends came to 12 bases. This CDR3 is 13 amino acids long. Germline CDR1 MNHEY, CDR2 SVGEGT. The chain's CDR3 is CASSTTTKNEQFF. CDR3 DNA: TGTGCCAGCAGTACTACTACTAAGAATGAGCAGTTCTTC.

The chain carries TRBV5-6 and TRBJ2-5; no clear D gene. The CDR3 runs 15 residues. V was trimmed by 2 bases and J by 7 bases, leaving 18 bases between them. CDR1 SGHDT and CDR2 YYEEEE come from the germline V gene. The CDR3 protein is CASSLGLGGLGTQYF. In nucleotides, the CDR3 is TGTGCCAGCAGCTTAGGGCTTGGCGGCTTAGGGACCCAGTACTTC.

This clonotype was seen only a few times. The gene calls are TRBV24-1 and TRBJ2-5; D may be TRBD1 (5 bases). Between the trimmed V and J ends, which lost 5 bases and 5 bases, there was a span of 14 bases. The CDR3 contains 14 residues. Looked up from germline, CDR1 is KGHDR and CDR2 is SFDVKD. The CDR3: CATSVGPGRETQYF. CDR3 bases: TGTGCCACCAGTGTAGGGCCAGGGCGGGAGACCCAGTACTTC.

There are a few counts of this clonotype. V gene TRBV4-3 combines with J gene TRBJ1-2; D call uncertain. Germline-derived CDR1 and CDR2 are LGHNA and YSLEER. V lost 0 bases and J 2 bases, leaving 7 bases between the germline ends. CDR3 size: 14 residues. In nucleotides, the CDR3 is TGCGCCAGCAGCCAAGAGTCCTGGAACTATGGCTACACCTTC. Amino acid sequence: CASSQESWNYGYTF.

The chain is built from TRBV6-5 and TRBJ1-1, with D unclear. Trimming shortened V by 0 bases and J by 7 bases, and 12 bases separated the two germline ends. The CDR3 runs 14 residues. Germline V gene lookup returns CDR1 MNHEY and CDR2 SVGAGI. CDR3 bases: TGTGCCAGCAGTTACTCGACATCGCGGGGTGAAGCTTTCTTT. Amino acids: CASSYSTSRGEAFF.

This clonotype was recorded many times. The chain joins TRBV29-1 to TRBJ2-7; TRBD1 aligns across 7 bases. After removal of 6 bases from V and 9 bases from J, the junction contained 17 bases not matched to a gene. The CDR3 contains 14 residues. The germline CDR1 and CDR2 sequences are SQVTM and ANQGSEA. The CDR3 region is CSVTDPKTGSVQYF. DNA of the CDR3: TGCAGCGTCACTGACCCGAAGACAGGGTCTGTGCAGTACTTC.

This clonotype was found many times. The chain has TRBV14 and TRBJ2-1; maybe TRBD1 (5 bases). The V gene's germline CDR1 is SGHDN and CDR2 FVKESK. This CDR3 is built from 13 residues. The V end was cut by 2 bases, the J end by 10 bases, with 12 bases between. CDR3 in amino acids: CASSQSTAGEQFF. CDR3 bases: TGTGCCAGCAGCCAATCGACAGCAGGGGAGCAGTTCTTC.

Only a few counts were recorded for this clonotype. The rearrangement joins TRBV12-3 or TRBV12-4 to TRBJ2-1; no clear D gene. The ends were cut back, 4 bases at V and 10 bases at J, with 11 bases in the middle. The CDR3 consists of 12 residues. The CDR3 DNA sequence: TGTGCCAGCAGTTACTCCCGCTGGGAGCAGTTCTTC. It yields the protein CASSYSRWEQFF.

This clonotype was detected many times. This chain uses TRBV4-3 with TRBJ2-7; 9 nucleotides agree with TRBD1. Germline loops: CDR1 LGHNA, CDR2 YSLEER. This CDR3 has 14 residues. J gave up 2 bases and V 4 bases, and 3 bases lay outside the gene matches. This chain's CDR3 is CASSRTGDTYEQYF. Here the CDR3 DNA reads TGCGCCAGCAGCCGGACAGGGGACACCTACGAGCAGTACTTC.

This clonotype was seen only a few times. The germline gene is not matched at one end of the junction; a read error may be the cause. V usage is TRBV12-3 or TRBV12-4 and J usage is TRBJ2-3, with D possibly being TRBD2 (7 bases). CDR3 length: 15 amino acids. CDR3 region: CPSSQWGGRPDTQYF. Here the CDR3 DNA reads TGTCCCAGCAGCCAATGGGGGGGCCGGCCAGATACGCAGTATTTT.

The chain employs TRBV18 and TRBJ2-3; the match to TRBD2 covers 14 bases. Germline V gene data show CDR1 as KGHSH and CDR2 as LQKENI. The CDR3 covers 19 residues. The V gene end was trimmed by 1 base and the J gene end by 4 bases; junction bases not matched to a gene: 10. The CDR3 sequence is CASSPLGTSGSTKADTQYF. CDR3 DNA: TGTGCCAGCTCACCACTGGGGACTAGCGGGAGCACCAAGGCAGATACGCAGTATTTT. Full variable domain (remainder filled in from reference TRBV18 and TRBJ2-3): NAGVMQNPRHLVRRRGQEARLRCSPMKGHSHVYWYRQLPEEGLKFMVYLQKENIIDESGMPKERFSAEFPKEGPSILRIQQVVRGDSAAYFCASSPLGTSGSTKADTQYFGPGTRLTVL.

The table lists this clonotype with many counts. This chain links TRBV10-3 with TRBJ2-7; D is uncertain. Germline lookup yields CDR1 ENHRY and CDR2 SYGVKD. V was trimmed by 2 bases and J by 7 bases, leaving 24 bases between them. The CDR3 has 17 amino acids. This chain's CDR3 is CAISEPPSRAGDEEQYF. CDR3 DNA sequence: TGTGCCATCAGTGAGCCCCCCAGCCGGGCAGGCGATGAGGAGCAGTACTTC.

This chain joins TRBV4-3 and TRBJ2-1, with a tentative D call TRBD1 (6 bases). The CDR3 has 16 residues. Germline V lookup: CDR1 LGHNA, CDR2 YSLEER. V was clipped by 0 bases and J by 6 bases, with 15 bases between them. The CDR3 loop reads CASSQELAGAANEQFF. DNA of the CDR3: TGCGCCAGCAGCCAAGAACTCGCAGGGGCCGCCAATGAGCAGTTCTTC.

As concerns this clonotype: At one boundary the junction diverges from the germline segment, which might be a read error. The chain couples TRBV7-6 to TRBJ2-5; 7 bases agree with TRBD1. The CDR3 totals 14 residues. Germline V gene data show CDR1 as SGHVS and CDR2 as FNYEAQ. CDR3 sequence: CASSLAWTGETQYF. CDR3 sequence (DNA): TGTGCCAGCAGCCTAGCCTGGACAGGAGAGACCCAGTACTTC.

The gene calls are TRBV5-5 and TRBJ2-3; D remains unclear. V gave up 0 bases and J gave up 4 bases, with 6 bases separating them. The CDR3 runs to 13 residues. The germline gives CDR1 SGHKS, CDR2 YYEKEE (reference sequence). The CDR3 reads CASSLAIADTQYF. DNA for the CDR3: TGTGCCAGCAGCTTGGCTATTGCAGATACGCAGTATTTT.

The chain employs TRBV24-1 and TRBJ2-5, with D tentatively TRBD2 (5 bases). Germline V lookup: CDR1 KGHDR, CDR2 SFDVKD. CDR3 length: 16 residues. V lost 0 bases to trimming and J lost 6 bases, with 16 bases between them. CDR3 region: CATSDLHVRGLKTQYF. The CDR3 bases are TGTGCCACCAGTGATTTGCACGTCCGGGGTTTAAAGACCCAGTACTTC.

In its sample, this clonotype was seen a few times. V is TRBV27 and J is TRBJ2-3, with 8 bases fitting TRBD2. V dropped 5 bases and J dropped 5; count of bases not matched to a gene: 9. Germline CDR1 MNHEY, CDR2 SMNVEV (reference sequence). CDR3 length: 15 residues. This chain's CDR3 is CASSPLRGGVDTQYF. CDR3 sequence (DNA): TGTGCCAGCAGTCCCCTACGGGGGGGCGTAGATACGCAGTATTTT.